This section outlines one T cell receptor (beta chain) sequence together with its context. Its specificity is not known. This sample is part of a study of cytomegalovirus exposure and HLA in healthy donors. The primer mix had 60 Vbeta and 13 Jbeta primers. Sequenced by immunoSEQ multiplex PCR; TCRdb stores in-frame clones only, minus some. The repertoire holds around 150,000 clones, with about 61% as singletons. Regarding the study as a whole: HLA alleles were associated with 16,000 or so TCR beta sequences in a later analysis at 0.05 false discovery rate.

Sequencing was performed on PBMCs. The sequence derives from a woman aged 40-49 years in good health and CMV-seronegative.

Here the CDR3 DNA reads TGCAGCACAAGGGGGGGGAATGAGCAGTTCTTC. It translates to CSTRGGNEQFF. The chain is built from TRBV29-1 and TRBJ2-1, with D possibly TRBD2 on 7 matching bases. The V end lost 8 bases, the J end lost 7 bases, and 12 bases lay between the germline ends. Germline values: CDR1 SQVTM, CDR2 ANQGSEA. The CDR3 is made up of 11 amino acids.